Below, 16 T cell receptor beta chains from the same sample are listed, as sequenced in a study of cytomegalovirus exposure and HLA in healthy donors. The PCR was carried out with 60 Vbeta primers and 13 Jbeta primers. The method was immunoSEQ multiplex PCR; TCRdb's version includes in-frame clones alone and lacks a portion of them. The sample consists of around 130,000 clones, around 70% of them appearing once. The sample taken for sequencing was PBMCs. The receptors shown here come from a woman aged 40 to 49 in good health and CMV-seropositive.

This chain uses TRBV28 with TRBJ2-1; 14 bases align to TRBD2. The J segment lost 4 bases and the V segment lost 5 bases, leaving 1 base of the junction unmatched. The CDR3 is 15 amino acids. Germline lookup yields CDR1 MDHEN and CDR2 SYDVKM. CDR3 amino acids: CASSRTSGRYNEQFF. CDR3 sequence (DNA): TGTGCCAGCAGTCGGACTAGCGGGAGGTACAATGAGCAGTTCTTC.

This rearrangement joins TRBV7-2 to TRBJ2-1, with TRBD2 matching 8 bases. The CDR3 length is 15 residues. Germline loops: CDR1 SGHTA, CDR2 FQGNSA. The trim removed 0 bases at V and 14 bases at J, leaving 12 bases unmatched. The CDR3 spells CASSLAGWAAGDEFF. The CDR3 DNA sequence: TGTGCCAGCAGCTTAGCGGGTTGGGCAGCGGGGGATGAGTTCTTC.

This chain uses TRBV18 with TRBJ1-1; D is perhaps TRBD1 (6 bases). Germline V gene lookup returns CDR1 KGHSH and CDR2 LQKENI. The CDR3 has 15 amino acids. V lost 5 bases and J lost 2, with 15 bases in between. DNA for the CDR3: TGTGCCAGCTCAACATACCGGACAGACAACACTGAAGCTTTCTTT. It translates to CASSTYRTDNTEAFF.

V usage is TRBV19 and J usage is TRBJ1-6; D uncertain. The germline V gene encodes CDR1 LNHDA and CDR2 SQIVND (reference sequence). V dropped 4 bases and J dropped 6 bases, with 10 bases sitting between them. The CDR3 length is 14 residues. The CDR3 DNA reads as TGTGCCAGTAGTAGCAAAACAACTAATTCACCCCTCCACTTT. As protein: CASSSKTTNSPLHF.

Only a few counts were recorded for this clone. The chain couples TRBV7-8 to TRBJ2-3; D is ambiguous. The CDR3 loop spans 19 amino acids. V was shortened by 3 bases and J by 5 bases, with 27 bases between the two germline ends. Germline V CDR1 and CDR2: SGHVS, FQNEAQ. For the CDR3, the DNA is TGTGCCAGCAGCTTCTCTCGACATGGCAAACCCTCAGTCGGAGATACGCAGTATTTT. Protein product: CASSFSRHGKPSVGDTQYF.

The chain employs TRBV27 and TRBJ1-1, with a possible D match to TRBD1 (5 bases). V lost 5 bases and J lost 1, with 8 bases in between. This CDR3 is built from 13 residues. CDR1 and CDR2 from the germline V gene are MNHEY and SMNVEV (reference sequence). The CDR3 region has the DNA TGTGCCAGCAGTACGACAGCGAACACTGAAGCTTTCTTT. Translating gives CASSTTANTEAFF.

This clone was counted a few times. J is TRBJ1-1 and V is TRBV9, with D perhaps TRBD1 (6 bases). Between the trimmed V and J ends, which lost 4 bases and 0 bases, there was a span of 10 bases. CDR3 length: 14 amino acids. Per the germline V gene, CDR1 is SGDLS and CDR2 is YYNGEE. The CDR3 nucleotides read TGTGCCAGCAGCCCCAGGACAGTGAACACTGAAGCTTTCTTT. Its translation: CASSPRTVNTEAFF.

The chain recombines TRBV30 with TRBJ1-6, with D maybe TRBD1 (6 bases). Per germline, CDR1 GTSNPN and CDR2 SVGIG (reference sequence). V lost 0 bases and J lost 10, with 10 bases in between. The CDR3 has 13 amino acids. CDR3 bases: TGTGCCTGGAGTGTACAGGGTTACTCACCCCTCCACTTT. Residues: CAWSVQGYSPLHF. Complete variable domain (other parts from reference TRBV30 and TRBJ1-6): SQTIHQWPATLVQPVGSPLSLECTVEGTSNPNLYWYRQAAGRGLQLLFYSVGIGQISSEVPQNLSASRPQDRQFILSSKKLLLSDSGFYLCAWSVQGYSPLHFGNGTRLTVT.

The chain joins TRBV7-9 to TRBJ1-1; D is possibly TRBD1 (6 bases). The CDR3 totals 15 residues. V was clipped by 5 bases and J by 1 base, with 14 bases between them. CDR1 SEHNR and CDR2 FQNEAQ come from the germline V gene (reference sequence). CDR3 DNA sequence: TGTGCCAGCAGCCATTGGGGGGGCAGGAACACTGAAGCTTTCTTT. Translated, it gives CASSHWGGRNTEAFF.

The V call is TRBV7-6, the J call TRBJ2-1; the D gene is possibly TRBD1 (6 bases). The CDR3 totals 15 residues. Trimming shortened V by 4 bases and J by 7 bases, and 17 bases separated the two germline ends. Germline CDR1 is SGHVS and CDR2 is FNYEAQ. The CDR3 region has the DNA TGTGCCAGCAGCTCCAGCGCCCAACAGGGTAATGAGCAGTTCTTC. Translating gives CASSSSAQQGNEQFF.

The chain combines TRBV25-1 with TRBJ1-6; D is possibly TRBD1 (6 bases). Germline V gene data show CDR1 as MGHDK and CDR2 as SYGVNS. Trimming took 6 bases from V and 5 from J, leaving 11 bases between them. The CDR3 sequence is 14 residues long. The CDR3 nucleotides read TGTGCCAGCAGGGGACAAACGGATAATTCACCCCTCCACTTT. It specifies CASRGQTDNSPLHF.

This clone occurred a few times. V and J are TRBV7-6 and TRBJ2-2; tentative D call: TRBD2 (5 bases). Looked up from germline, CDR1 is SGHVS and CDR2 is FNYEAQ. The CDR3 runs to 13 residues. The V end lost 3 bases, the J end lost 8 bases, and 10 bases lay between the germline ends. The CDR3 reads CASSFGVTGELFF. The CDR3 nucleotides are TGTGCCAGCAGCTTCGGGGTAACGGGGGAGCTGTTTTTT.

The genes are TRBV30 and TRBJ1-3; D is unclear. V was shortened by 5 bases and J by 0 bases, with 11 bases between the two germline ends. Germline values: CDR1 GTSNPN, CDR2 SVGIG (reference sequence). The CDR3 contains 14 residues. The CDR3 DNA reads as TGTGCCTGGGGTAGCAGTCTCTCTGGAAACACCATATATTTT. This gives the protein CAWGSSLSGNTIYF.

The chain has TRBV4-1 and TRBJ1-5; tentative D call: TRBD1 (5 bases). Trimming took 1 base from V and 6 from J, leaving 13 bases between them. CDR3 length: 15 residues. Looked up from germline, CDR1 is MGHRA and CDR2 is YSYEKL. The chain's CDR3 is CASSQVGQGGQPQHF. The CDR3 coding sequence is TGCGCCAGCAGCCAAGTTGGGCAGGGAGGTCAGCCCCAGCATTTT.

For this clone: A read error may account for a junction end that differs from germline. In the same sample, other DNA sequences code for this CDR3. The J gene is TRBJ1-2, the V gene TRBV25-1; D is unresolved. CDR1 is MGHDK and CDR2 is SYGVNS in the germline V gene. This CDR3 is 13 amino acids long. This CDR3 is CASSEYNNYGYTF. CDR3 in DNA: TGTGCCAGCAGTGAATATAACAATTATGGTTACACCTTC.

The CDR3 loop reads CASSYIDREKLFF. In DNA, the CDR3 is TGTGCCAGCAGCTACATAGACAGGGAAAAACTGTTTTTT. The chain combines TRBV2 with TRBJ1-4, with D perhaps matching TRBD1 (6 bases). This CDR3 spans 13 amino acids. Trimming cost V 6 bases and J 8 bases, with 13 bases left between them. Germline values: CDR1 SNHLY, CDR2 FYNNEI.